In its sample, the clone carrying this TCR beta chain was seen a few times. No antigen is known for it. As for time point: patch test 1, 2 weeks after DPC sensitization. Treatment indicated: therapeutic diphenylcyclopropenone sensitization with weekly scalp DPC. The sample belongs to a study of human T cells and chemical hapten exposure. General study results and limits: There was alopecia in the donors, so their immune response may differ from that of healthy people. Sensitizing to DPC left TCRs with a frequency above 1 in 1000 unaltered.

As the library was built, unique molecular identifiers were attached to individual cDNA molecules. Per the original data handling: Individual samples carried between roughly 20,000 and 690,600 TCRs, with roughly 95,000 as the median. TCRdb recomputed calls from the RACE reads with MiXCR, one row per CDR3 protein. Here the V and J calls rest on TCRdb's processing, not on the authors' analysis. Of just over 80,000 distinct CDR3 sequences detected, approximately 11% appear once; the ten largest clones hold roughly 4%. This CDR3 spans 13 amino acids. Germline CDR1 and CDR2: DFQATT and SNEGSKA (reference sequence). The trim removed 4 bases at V and 6 bases at J, leaving 7 bases unmatched.

The sequenced sample was whole blood, obtained in connection with sensitization to the hapten diphenylcyclopropenone (DPC). The clonotype originates from a woman aged 45-60 years with alopecia areata. Some clones in this sample may be carry-over from other donors' samples. The genes are TRBV20-1 and TRBJ2-7; 9 nucleotides agree with TRBD2. The DNA for the CDR3 is TGCAGTGCTAAAGGGACTAGCAGAGGCGAGCAGTACTTC. This encodes CSAKGTSRGEQYF.